Presented here are 18 T cell receptor beta chains from one specimen sequenced in a study of blood T cell repertoires in COVID-19. Only in-frame clones appear in the TCRdb table, and some are missing; sequencing was by immunoSEQ multiplex PCR. Of under 350,000 clones in the sample, over 65% were seen once. Sequencing was performed on peripheral blood. These receptors originate from a man in his 60s who had recovered from COVID-19.

The DNA of the CDR3 is TGTGCCAGCAGTTACTCGACCCTAGCGGGGGGCCAAGAGACCCAGTACTTC. Translating gives CASSYSTLAGGQETQYF. The J gene is TRBJ2-5, the V gene TRBV6-7; 11 bases are shared with TRBD2. TRBV6-7 is classed as an ORF, of uncertain function. Trimming cost V 0 bases and J 1 base; bases outside gene matches: 4. The CDR3 spans 17 residues.

A single count supports this clone. V is TRBV7-9 and J is TRBJ1-6; TRBD1 aligns across 7 bases. This CDR3 is built from 15 residues. Germline V lookup: CDR1 SEHNR, CDR2 FQNEAQ (reference sequence). Trimming cost V 6 bases and J 7 bases; bases outside gene matches: 9. Here the CDR3 DNA reads TGTGCCAGCAGATCCCGACAGGGCGAAAATTCACCCCTCCACTTT. Translating gives CASRSRQGENSPLHF.

The V call is TRBV30, the J call TRBJ2-6; 9 positions agree with TRBD1. Germline V lookup: CDR1 GTSNPN, CDR2 SVGIG (reference sequence). V trimming: 0 bases; J trimming: 0 bases; junction bases outside the gene matches: 9. The CDR3 covers 19 residues. CDR3 in DNA: TGTGCCTGGAGTGTACCAGGACAGGGGTTTCTCTCTGGGGCCAACGTCCTGACTTTC. It yields the protein CAWSVPGQGFLSGANVLTF.

The chain joins TRBV27 to TRBJ2-5; the D is unclear. The V end was cut by 7 bases, the J end by 1 base, with 16 bases between. Germline V lookup: CDR1 MNHEY, CDR2 SMNVEV (reference sequence). The CDR3 spans 15 residues. Written as DNA, the CDR3 is TGTGCCAGCAAGGTCGCCAGGCCCCTCCAAGAGACCCAGTACTTC. Protein sequence: CASKVARPLQETQYF.

This clone was seen a single time. The gene calls are TRBV5-4 and TRBJ2-2, with TRBD2 matching 8 bases. The junction had 11 bases not matched to a gene; V was cut back by 6 bases and J by 4 bases. CDR3 length: 16 amino acids. Looked up from germline, CDR1 is SGHNT and CDR2 is YYREEE (reference sequence). CDR3 protein: CASTPTGGGSTGELFF. The CDR3 region has the DNA TGTGCCAGCACCCCGACGGGAGGGGGATCCACCGGGGAGCTGTTTTTT.

This chain links TRBV7-8 with TRBJ2-3, with unresolved D. The germline V gene encodes CDR1 SGHVS and CDR2 FQNEAQ. Trimming took off 4 bases at V and 3 bases at J, with 5 bases between the two ends. This CDR3 spans 12 amino acids. This chain's CDR3 is CASSSETDTQYF. The CDR3 DNA follows: TGTGCCAGCAGCTCCGAGACAGATACGCAGTATTTT.

The rearrangement uses TRBV9 and TRBJ1-1; possible D gene TRBD1, 5 bases. V lost 0 bases, J lost 6 bases, and 15 bases lay in between. This CDR3 comprises 15 residues. CDR1 and CDR2 (germline): SGDLS, YYNGEE. CDR3 sequence reads: CASSVGVQGGSEAFF. CDR3 bases: TGTGCCAGCAGCGTAGGGGTGCAGGGAGGATCTGAAGCTTTCTTT.

V usage is TRBV14 and J usage is TRBJ2-1, with D perhaps TRBD2 (5 bases). V dropped 4 bases and J dropped 9 bases, with 13 bases sitting between them. The germline V gene encodes CDR1 SGHDN and CDR2 FVKESK. This CDR3 has 13 residues. The chain's CDR3 is CASSLNLAGEQFF. Written as DNA, the CDR3 is TGTGCCAGCAGCCTGAATCTCGCGGGTGAGCAGTTCTTC.

The chain carries TRBV5-1 and TRBJ2-1; TRBD2 matches at 7 bases. The V gene end was trimmed by 4 bases and the J gene end by 4 bases; junction bases not matched to a gene: 8. The CDR3 consists of 15 residues. The germline V gene encodes CDR1 SGHRS and CDR2 YFSETQ. CDR3 coding DNA: TGCGCCAGCAGCAGTGTGGCGGGGGTATACAATGAGCAGTTCTTC. This codes for CASSSVAGVYNEQFF.

The chain couples TRBV6-5 to TRBJ2-3; maybe TRBD1 (7 bases). CDR3 length: 11 amino acids. Between the trimmed V and J ends, which lost 3 bases and 14 bases, there was a span of 12 bases. Germline CDR1 and CDR2: MNHEY and SVGAGI. CDR3 residues: CASSYQGGGYF. The CDR3 region has the DNA TGTGCCAGCAGTTATCAGGGGGGTGGGTATTTT.

The table lists this clone with a few counts. V and J are TRBV14 and TRBJ2-1; no firm D call. This CDR3 region has 13 residues. Trimming removed 1 base at V and 4 bases at J, with 5 bases between. Germline-derived CDR1 and CDR2 are SGHDN and FVKESK. CDR3 sequence: CASSQVRYNEQFF. As DNA, the CDR3 is TGTGCCAGCAGCCAAGTCAGATACAATGAGCAGTTCTTC.

The chain is built from TRBV5-6 and TRBJ1-1; D unresolved. Trimming pared 2 bases from V and 0 bases from J, leaving 8 bases between. The CDR3 sequence is 14 residues long. Germline-derived CDR1 and CDR2 are SGHDT and YYEEEE. CDR3 nucleotides: TGTGCCAGCAGCTTTCGGGGTGTGAACACTGAAGCTTTCTTT. Amino acids: CASSFRGVNTEAFF.

The rearrangement joins TRBV7-9 to TRBJ1-6; a weak D match, TRBD1 (5 bases). The CDR3 spans 15 residues. V lost 6 bases to trimming and J lost 6 bases, with 15 bases between them. The germline CDR1 and CDR2 sequences are SEHNR and FQNEAQ (reference sequence). This chain's CDR3 is CASRQDKEINSPLHF. DNA for the CDR3: TGTGCCAGCAGGCAGGACAAGGAGATTAATTCACCCCTCCACTTT.

As regards this clone: The same CDR3 is also encoded by other DNA sequences in this sample. V usage is TRBV15 and J usage is TRBJ2-2; the D is unclear. V was trimmed by 0 bases and J by 6 bases, leaving 8 bases between them. In germline, CDR1 is LNHNV, CDR2 YYDKDF (reference sequence). CDR3 size: 14 residues. The CDR3 DNA follows: TGTGCCACCAGCAGAGATAGAGGAGCCGGGGAGCTGTTTTTT. Amino acids: CATSRDRGAGELFF.

This clone appeared a few times. The chain carries TRBV2 and TRBJ1-3, with no clear D. V lost 8 bases and J lost 1, with 9 bases in between. Germline CDR1 reads SNHLY; CDR2 reads FYNNEI. This CDR3 is built from 13 residues. Written as DNA, the CDR3 is TGTGCCAGCTTACGCGGTTCTGGAAACACCATATATTTT. Protein: CASLRGSGNTIYF. Full variable domain (missing parts from reference TRBV2 and TRBJ1-3): EPEVTQTPSHQVTQMGQEVILRCVPISNHLYFYWYRQILGQKVEFLVSFYNNEISEKSEIFDDQFSVERPDGSNFTLKIRSTKLEDSAMYFCASLRGSGNTIYFGEGSWLTVV.

This clone is a singleton in its sample. The chain employs TRBV4-2 and TRBJ2-7; a possible D gene is TRBD2 (6 bases). V was trimmed by 4 bases and J by 6 bases, leaving 13 bases between them. Germline CDR1 is LGHNA and CDR2 is YNFKEQ. This CDR3 spans 13 amino acids. The CDR3 is CASSPGGAREQYF. CDR3 sequence (DNA): TGTGCCAGCAGCCCCGGAGGGGCCCGCGAGCAGTACTTC.

The rearrangement links TRBV18 to TRBJ1-2; a possible D gene is TRBD1 (6 bases). The germline V gene has CDR1 KGHSH and CDR2 LQKENI. This CDR3 has 13 residues. V was cut by 8 bases and J by 6 bases, with 16 bases left in between. The CDR3 sequence is CASRSGVEDGYTF. The DNA for the CDR3 is TGTGCCAGCCGATCAGGGGTCGAGGATGGCTACACCTTC.

The chain employs TRBV6-5 and TRBJ1-5; 9 bases map to TRBD1. The V gene end was trimmed by 6 bases and the J gene end by 5 bases; junction bases not matched to a gene: 5. The CDR3 spans 14 residues. The germline CDR1 and CDR2 sequences are MNHEY and SVGAGI. CDR3 bases: TGTGCCAGCAGACCGACAGGGGGGGATCAGCCCCAGCATTTT. Its translation is CASRPTGGDQPQHF.